This TCR beta chain was profiled in a study of technical replicates of blood from a handful of donors. This CDR3 comprises 18 residues. Germline-derived CDR1 and CDR2 are SGHTA and FQGNSA. V was pared by 8 bases and J by 6 bases, with 14 bases of the junction left unmatched. Measured with immunoSEQ multiplex PCR; TCRdb has only the in-frame clones, and not every one. The sample records under 90,000 clones, less than 95% being singletons. Sequencing was done on a sample of T cells isolated from PBMCs. This TCR derives from a human donor in good health. The V gene is TRBV7-2, the J gene TRBJ2-3; 16 bases fit TRBD2. The CDR3 DNA is TGTGCCAGCGGCTACGTCCGCGGGACTAGCGGGAGGGCCGATACGCAGTATTTT. Translated: CASGYVRGTSGRADTQYF. Full variable domain (remainder filled in from reference TRBV7-2 and TRBJ2-3): GAGVSQSPSNKVTEKGKDVELRCDPISGHTALYWYRQSLGQGLEFLIYFQGNSAPDKSGLPSDRFSAERTGGSVSTLTIQRTQQEDSAVYLCASGYVRGTSGRADTQYFGPGTRLTVL.